This T cell receptor (beta chain) is from a study of PD-L1 blockade in urothelial cancer. Turning to the study itself: Once treatment had started, blood was analyzed at 3 weeks (second dose) and again at 6 weeks.

The CDR3 has 18 residues. V was pared by 3 bases and J by 1 base, with 11 bases of the junction left unmatched. Germline CDR1 reads MGHRA; CDR2 reads YSYEKL. Time point denoted: peripheral blood 6 weeks after treatment start. This table comes from immunoSEQ multiplex PCR, and its TCRdb copy is limited to in-frame clones, with some not included. The data contain about 48,000 clones, roughly 80% of them singletons. This sequence was found in a man in his 70s with urothelial cancer. The rearrangement links TRBV4-1 to TRBJ2-4; 8 bases align to TRBD2. The specimen comprised PBMCs, sampled around atezolizumab (anti-PD-L1) treatment. The CDR3 sequence is CASSQHTAGEAAKNIQYF. CDR3 DNA sequence: TGCGCCAGCAGCCAGCATACAGCGGGAGAGGCGGCCAAAAACATTCAGTACTTC.